The 26 T cell receptor beta chains reported below all come from one sample, sequenced in a study of blood T cell repertoires in COVID-19. The protocol was immunoSEQ multiplex PCR, while the TCRdb copy is restricted to in-frame clones and leaves out a portion. The sample has about 420,000 clones, about 90% seen once; the top ten hold 0.8% to 0.9%. The sequenced sample consisted of peripheral blood. These receptors originate from a man between 18 and 35 years old with COVID-19, enrolled during active disease.

This clone has only a few counts. The genes are TRBV24-1 and TRBJ2-1; possible D gene TRBD2, 5 bases. V was trimmed by 3 bases and J by 8 bases, leaving 16 bases between them. CDR3 length: 15 amino acids. Germline loops: CDR1 KGHDR, CDR2 SFDVKD. The CDR3 here is CATSDPGRTAYEQFF. In nucleotides, the CDR3 is TGTGCCACCAGTGATCCGGGGAGAACGGCGTATGAGCAGTTCTTC.

The chain joins TRBV7-2 to TRBJ2-5; 10 nucleotides agree with TRBD2. Germline loops: CDR1 SGHTA, CDR2 FQGNSA. V shed 8 bases, J shed 1 base, and the junction held 7 bases outside the gene matches. The length of the CDR3 is 15 residues. CDR3 in DNA: TGTGCCAGCGGCCCCTGGACTAGCGGCCAAGAGACCCAGTACTTC. It yields the protein CASGPWTSGQETQYF.

This chain links TRBV30 with TRBJ2-5; a weak D match, TRBD1 (5 bases). The ends were cut back, 5 bases at V and 4 bases at J, with 20 bases in the middle. Germline CDR1 is GTSNPN and CDR2 is SVGIG (reference sequence). The CDR3 sequence is 15 residues long. The CDR3 DNA follows: TGTGCCTGGGATAGGGGAAGCATGGGGTTAGAGACCCAGTACTTC. Amino acid sequence: CAWDRGSMGLETQYF.

The rearrangement joins TRBV5-1 to TRBJ2-7; 9 bases map to TRBD2. V lost 5 bases to trimming and J lost 6 bases; unmatched junction nucleotides: 9. The germline gives CDR1 SGHRS, CDR2 YFSETQ. The CDR3 runs to 14 residues. The CDR3, as DNA: TGCGCCAGCAGACTTAGCGGGAGATCCGGCGAGCAGTACTTC. Its translation: CASRLSGRSGEQYF.

The gene calls are TRBV7-9 and TRBJ2-3; maybe TRBD2 (5 bases). Germline lookup yields CDR1 SEHNR and CDR2 FQNEAQ (reference sequence). Trimming removed 3 bases at V and 0 bases at J, with 10 bases between. This CDR3 has 15 amino acids. The chain's CDR3 is CASSFQRRSTDTQYF. The CDR3, as DNA: TGTGCCAGCAGCTTCCAGCGGAGAAGCACAGATACGCAGTATTTT.

This chain uses TRBV19 with TRBJ1-1; TRBD1 matches 7 bases. The CDR3 contains 15 residues. Germline V lookup: CDR1 LNHDA, CDR2 SQIVND (reference sequence). With V trimmed by 1 base and J by 1 base, 3 bases remained unmatched. The CDR3 sequence: CASSIVPGGNTEAFF. The CDR3 nucleotides read TGTGCCAGTAGTATAGTCCCAGGGGGGAACACTGAAGCTTTCTTT.

The rearrangement links TRBV14 to TRBJ1-2; 8 bases agree with TRBD1. CDR1 SGHDN and CDR2 FVKESK come from the germline V gene. V shed 4 bases and J 4 bases; nucleotides not matched to a gene: 8. The CDR3 is made up of 15 amino acids. CDR3 DNA: TGTGCCAGCAGCCTAGGGACAGGCGGATTCTATGGCTACACCTTC. This gives the protein CASSLGTGGFYGYTF.

The count of this clone is one. The chain is built from TRBV11-2 and TRBJ2-1; D is perhaps TRBD2 (8 bases). The V and J ends lost 5 bases and 12 bases respectively, with 26 bases between them. The CDR3 extends over 16 amino acids. The germline V gene has CDR1 SGHAT and CDR2 FQNNGV. The CDR3 sequence: CASSASLAEGANGQFF. CDR3 DNA sequence: TGTGCCAGCAGCGCCTCACTAGCGGAGGGGGCGAACGGGCAGTTCTTC.

This chain links TRBV7-9 with TRBJ2-1; 8 positions agree with TRBD2. The CDR3 is 15 amino acids. Germline trimming cut 0 bases from V and 4 bases from J; bases unmatched to any gene: 2. Per germline, CDR1 SEHNR and CDR2 FQNEAQ (reference sequence). The chain's CDR3 is CASSLASGDYNEQFF. CDR3 coding DNA: TGTGCCAGCAGCTTAGCTAGCGGGGATTACAATGAGCAGTTCTTC.

This sequence joins TRBV2 and TRBJ2-3; tentative D call: TRBD2 (6 bases). Germline V CDR1 and CDR2: SNHLY, FYNNEI. Deletions cut 6 bases from V and 6 bases from J, with 19 bases between. The CDR3 is 15 amino acids. The DNA of the CDR3 is TGTGCCAGCAGCCCCGGACTACCCTCAGGGGATACGCAGTATTTT. Its translation is CASSPGLPSGDTQYF.

This chain links TRBV6-5 with TRBJ2-1, with D tentatively TRBD2 (5 bases). The V and J ends lost 1 base and 0 bases respectively, with 7 bases between them. From germline, CDR1 is MNHEY and CDR2 SVGAGI. The CDR3 runs 15 residues. The CDR3 sequence is CASSYFRGSYNEQFF. Here the CDR3 DNA reads TGTGCCAGCAGTTACTTTCGGGGCTCCTACAATGAGCAGTTCTTC.

The J gene is TRBJ2-5, the V gene TRBV15, with TRBD2 matching 9 bases. CDR1 and CDR2 (germline): LNHNV, YYDKDF (reference sequence). The length of the CDR3 is 15 residues. V shed 3 bases and J 2 bases; nucleotides not matched to a gene: 4. DNA of the CDR3: TGTGCCACCAGCAGGCAGCGGGGGGCTCAAGAGACCCAGTACTTC. It encodes CATSRQRGAQETQYF. The full variable domain, its missing parts supplied by reference TRBV15 and TRBJ2-5, is DAMVIQNPRYQVTQFGKPVTLSCSQTLNHNVMYWYQQKSSQAPKLLFHYYDKDFNNEADTPDNFQSRRPNTSFCFLDIRSPGLGDTAMYLCATSRQRGAQETQYFGPGTRLLVL.

V usage is TRBV7-9 and J usage is TRBJ2-5, with D perhaps TRBD2 (6 bases). The germline CDR1 and CDR2 sequences are SEHNR and FQNEAQ (reference sequence). The CDR3 runs 14 residues. V lost 2 bases and J 2 bases, leaving 9 bases between the germline ends. The CDR3 loop reads CASSLFGGQETQYF. CDR3 sequence (DNA): TGTGCCAGCAGCTTATTCGGGGGACAAGAGACCCAGTACTTC. The whole variable domain, filled in from reference TRBV7-9 and TRBJ2-5, reads DTGVSQNPRHKITKRGQNVTFRCDPISEHNRLYWYRQTLGQGPEFLTYFQNEAQLEKSRLLSDRFSAERPKGSFSTLEIQRTEQGDSAMYLCASSLFGGQETQYFGPGTRLLVL.

This chain links TRBV2 with TRBJ1-2; D is possibly TRBD1 (6 bases). This CDR3 contains 13 residues. Germline CDR1 reads SNHLY; CDR2 reads FYNNEI. V was trimmed by 4 bases and J by 6 bases, leaving 12 bases between them. As DNA, the CDR3 is TGTGCCAGCAGTGTGAGGGGGAAGGATGGCTACACCTTC. Its translation is CASSVRGKDGYTF.

Here the CDR3 reads CSVEGTALNTEAFF. CDR3 DNA sequence: TGCAGCGTTGAAGGCACAGCCTTGAACACTGAAGCTTTCTTT. The V call is TRBV29-1, the J call TRBJ1-1, with D hard to call. The V end was cut by 1 base, the J end by 0 bases, with 9 bases between. This CDR3 region has 14 residues. From germline, CDR1 is SQVTM and CDR2 ANQGSEA.

V is TRBV12-3 or TRBV12-4 and J is TRBJ1-2, with D tentatively TRBD1 (5 bases). The CDR3 runs 12 residues. V lost 6 bases, J lost 3 bases, and 8 bases lay in between. The CDR3 DNA sequence: TGTGCCAGCAGCGACAGCTACTATGGCTACACCTTC. This translates into CASSDSYYGYTF.

With respect to this clone: The sample carries other DNA sequences with the same CDR3. The chain recombines TRBV3-1 (or the pseudogene TRBV3-2) with TRBJ2-7; D uncertain. V dropped 2 bases and J dropped 4 bases, with 6 bases sitting between them. Germline V lookup: CDR1 LGHDT, CDR2 YNNKEL (reference sequence). The CDR3 extends over 12 amino acids. CDR3: CASSQSSYEQYF. The CDR3 nucleotides are TGTGCCAGCAGCCAAAGCTCGTACGAGCAGTACTTC.

This clone occurred once. The chain has TRBV5-4 and TRBJ1-6; D gene ambiguous. The CDR3 is 16 amino acids. Trimming stripped 1 base from V and 0 bases from J, with 8 bases between. Germline V gene data show CDR1 as SGHNT and CDR2 as YYREEE (reference sequence). The CDR3 coding sequence is TGTGCCAGCAGCTTGACGGGGAGCTCCTATAATTCACCCCTCCACTTT. This encodes CASSLTGSSYNSPLHF.

The V gene is TRBV5-6, the J gene TRBJ1-4; D uncertain. Germline values: CDR1 SGHDT, CDR2 YYEEEE. Trimming left V 2 bases short and J 8 bases short, with 7 bases between. The CDR3 has 12 residues. The CDR3 loop reads CASSFAQEKLFF. The CDR3 DNA reads TGTGCCAGCAGCTTTGCACAAGAAAAACTGTTTTTT.

The V gene is TRBV4-1, the J gene TRBJ2-1, with D possibly matching TRBD2 (6 bases). Trimming removed 3 bases at V and 8 bases at J, with 14 bases between. Germline loops: CDR1 MGHRA, CDR2 YSYEKL. This CDR3 region has 14 residues. The CDR3 coding sequence is TGCGCCAGCAGCCAGCCTAGTGGGGGGTATGAGCAGTTCTTC. Protein product: CASSQPSGGYEQFF.

The rearrangement uses TRBV2 and TRBJ1-5, with 8 bases lining up with TRBD1. Germline CDR1 SNHLY, CDR2 FYNNEI. CDR3 size: 14 residues. V dropped 3 bases and J dropped 5; count of bases not matched to a gene: 3. The CDR3 is CASSDGQGHQPQHF. DNA of the CDR3: TGTGCCAGCAGTGACGGACAGGGTCATCAGCCCCAGCATTTT.

In the case of this clone: The identical CDR3 is also encoded by other nucleotide sequences in the sample. V and J are TRBV6-1 and TRBJ1-1; D not certain. The CDR3 is 14 residues long. Trimming left V 2 bases short and J 0 bases short, with 7 bases between. Germline CDR1 reads MNHNS; CDR2 reads SASEGT. CDR3 loop: CASSEPGLNTEAFF. The CDR3 nucleotides read TGTGCCAGCAGTGAACCGGGATTGAACACTGAAGCTTTCTTT.

This chain joins TRBV4-2 and TRBJ1-1; 10 positions match TRBD1. Trimming took 4 bases from V and 5 from J; bases not matched to a gene: 7. This CDR3 contains 15 residues. The germline gives CDR1 LGHNA, CDR2 YNFKEQ. This CDR3 reads CASSPWTGGETEAFF. The CDR3 bases are TGTGCCAGCAGCCCCTGGACAGGGGGAGAAACTGAAGCTTTCTTT.

This clone was observed a few times. The J gene is TRBJ2-2, the V gene TRBV12-5; TRBD2 aligns across 7 bases. V dropped 0 bases and J dropped 4; count of bases not matched to a gene: 5. Germline CDR1 is LGHNT and CDR2 is FRNRAP. The CDR3 length is 16 residues. CDR3 sequence: CASGLVPGRATGELFF. CDR3 nucleotides: TGTGCTAGTGGTTTGGTCCCAGGGAGGGCCACCGGGGAGCTGTTTTTT. The entire variable domain, with the rest obtained from reference TRBV12-5 and TRBJ2-2, is as follows: DARVTQTPRHKVTEMGQEVTMRCQPILGHNTVFWYRQTMMQGLELLAYFRNRAPLDDSGMPKDRFSAEMPDATLATLKIQPSEPRDSAVYFCASGLVPGRATGELFFGEGSRLTVL.

J is TRBJ1-1 and V is TRBV7-9; weak D call: TRBD1 (6 bases). The CDR3 is made up of 12 amino acids. Germline V gene data show CDR1 as SEHNR and CDR2 as FQNEAQ (reference sequence). Deletions cut 11 bases from V and 2 bases from J, with 12 bases between. The CDR3 region is CAGGGANTEAFF. The CDR3 DNA reads TGTGCCGGCGGGGGCGCTAACACTGAAGCTTTCTTT. Filled out from reference TRBV7-9 and TRBJ1-1, the complete variable domain reads DTGVSQNPRHKITKRGQNVTFRCDPISEHNRLYWYRQTLGQGPEFLTYFQNEAQLEKSRLLSDRFSAERPKGSFSTLEIQRTEQGDSAMYLCAGGGANTEAFFGQGTRLTVV.

The V and J genes are TRBV19 and TRBJ1-2; 9 bases are shared with TRBD1. Per germline, CDR1 LNHDA and CDR2 SQIVND (reference sequence). J gave up 6 bases and V 7 bases, and 12 bases lay outside the gene matches. The CDR3 has 15 residues. The CDR3 loop reads CASNPQGAHSNGYTF. As DNA, the CDR3 is TGTGCCAGTAACCCACAGGGGGCGCATTCGAATGGCTACACCTTC.